The rows below give T cell receptor beta chains drawn from one sample of a study of blood T cell repertoires in COVID-19. Repertoires were generated with immunoSEQ multiplex PCR, while TCRdb's copy carries only in-frame clones and drops some. Of about 100,000 clones in the sample, roughly 86% are singletons; the top ten hold roughly 11%. Sequenced input: peripheral blood. The receptor source for this set is a woman aged 25 to 45 with acute or convalescent COVID-19. The CDR3 runs from the conserved cysteine through the conserved F or W.

TRBV11-2	TRBJ1-5	16	CASSLALDRGYQPQHF
TRBV5-1	TRBJ2-7	13	CASRPGTGFEQYF
TRBV5-1	TRBJ1-1	17	CASSPAGQGRWDTEAFF
TRBV30	TRBJ1-6	16	CAWRDRASSYNSPLHF
TRBV2	TRBJ1-5	17	CASSDPGKLYSNQPQHF
TRBV7-8	TRBJ2-1	14	CASSLTGLVSEQFF
TRBV2	TRBJ2-1	14	CASSDDRASGEQFF
TRBV28	TRBJ1-4	15	CASSLAGSRNEKLFF
TRBV28	TRBJ1-1	15	CASSPGGRETAEAFF
TRBV27	TRBJ1-5	14	CASSWGGPNQPQHF